This entry features one T cell receptor beta chain sequence. Other DNA sequences in this sample translate to the same CDR3. Each subset's genomic DNA was split evenly across several immunoSEQ plates. The repertoire was sequenced with immunoSEQ multiplex PCR; TCRdb's copy has only in-frame clones and lacks some. The data show about 750,000 clones, around 93% seen once. This entry is derived from a study of shared clonotypes between healthy human individuals. The germline V gene has CDR1 SGHTA and CDR2 FQGNSA. The CDR3 loop spans 15 amino acids. Losses at the gene ends were 1 base for V and 3 bases for J; bases not matched to a gene: 0. Terminally differentiated effector memory CD45RA+ cells were left out of the naive CD8 fraction, which was CD45RO-negative and positively selected for CCR7.

The chain joins TRBV7-2 to TRBJ2-1; 10 bases agree with TRBD2. This receptor was obtained from a man aged 30 to 45 in good health. Sequenced material: naive CD8+ T cells sorted from blood. Here the CDR3 reads CASSLGTSGYNEQFF. The CDR3 nucleotides read TGTGCCAGCAGCTTAGGGACTAGCGGCTACAATGAGCAGTTCTTC. Variable domain in full (rest from reference TRBV7-2 and TRBJ2-1): GAGVSQSPSNKVTEKGKDVELRCDPISGHTALYWYRQSLGQGLEFLIYFQGNSAPDKSGLPSDRFSAERTGGSVSTLTIQRTQQEDSAVYLCASSLGTSGYNEQFFGPGTRLTVL.